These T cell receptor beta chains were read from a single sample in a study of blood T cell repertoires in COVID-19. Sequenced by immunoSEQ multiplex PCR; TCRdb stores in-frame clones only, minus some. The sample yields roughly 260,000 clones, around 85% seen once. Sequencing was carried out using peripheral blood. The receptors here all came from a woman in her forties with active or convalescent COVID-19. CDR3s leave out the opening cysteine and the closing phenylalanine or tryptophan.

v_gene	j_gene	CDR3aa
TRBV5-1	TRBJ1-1	ASSQMTGGGTEAF
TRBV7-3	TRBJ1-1	ASRSGGENTEAF
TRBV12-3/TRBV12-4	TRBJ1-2	ASTPTGYYGYT
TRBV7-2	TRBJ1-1	ASSRYDGTGLEAF
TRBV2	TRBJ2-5	ASSPGTSGGGTQY
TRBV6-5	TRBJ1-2	ASSYDRVHGYT
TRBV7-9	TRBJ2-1	ASSVIAGGRYNEQF
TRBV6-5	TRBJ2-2	ASKAQGVAGELF
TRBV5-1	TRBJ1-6	ASSSSDRGGNSPLH
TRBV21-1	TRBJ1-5	ASSMGRGNQPQH
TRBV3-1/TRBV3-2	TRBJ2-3	ASSQDPGTSTDTQY
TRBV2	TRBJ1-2	ASSSEGRSEGYT
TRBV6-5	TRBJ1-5	AFPSPGYQPQH
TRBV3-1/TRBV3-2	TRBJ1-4	ASSASDRWEKLF
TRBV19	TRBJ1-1	ASNEAPGQVNTEAF
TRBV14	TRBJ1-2	ASSQDRWNGYT
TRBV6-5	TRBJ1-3	ASRRYSSGNTIY
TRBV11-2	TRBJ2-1	ASSSQGASGGRVYNEQF
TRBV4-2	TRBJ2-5	ASSLAPSGGQETQY
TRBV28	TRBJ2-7	ASSLRGQGAREQY
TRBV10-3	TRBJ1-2	AISGNHGQGADGYT
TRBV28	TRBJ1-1	ASSLFGSLRGNTEAF
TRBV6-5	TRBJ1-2	ASSYSLGGNYGYT
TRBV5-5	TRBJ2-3	ASSSAASTDTQY
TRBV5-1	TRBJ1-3	ASSGLTGMAGNTIY
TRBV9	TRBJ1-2	ASSLSTANYGYT
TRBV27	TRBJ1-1	ASSVTLKYTEAF
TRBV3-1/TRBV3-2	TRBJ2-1	ASSRYSGGAINEQF
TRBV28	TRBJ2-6	ASSNDISSGANVLT
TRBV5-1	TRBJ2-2	ASSWGLAVANTGELF
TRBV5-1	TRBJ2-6	ASSTGTVNSGANVLT
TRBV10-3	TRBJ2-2	AIGTSGEKNTGELF
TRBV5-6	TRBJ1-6	ASSLGTGNSPLH
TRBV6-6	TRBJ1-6	ASSYQEYNSPLH
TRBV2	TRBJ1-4	ASTRQAVGEKLF
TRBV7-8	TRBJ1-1	ASSLAWQAIGNTEAF
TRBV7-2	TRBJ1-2	ASSLAGGGGYT
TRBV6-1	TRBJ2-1	ASSEVSYNEQF
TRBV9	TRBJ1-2	ASSGNTGQGYGYT
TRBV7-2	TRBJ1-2	ASSLVEFNYGYT
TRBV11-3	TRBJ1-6	ASSLGQGGSPLH